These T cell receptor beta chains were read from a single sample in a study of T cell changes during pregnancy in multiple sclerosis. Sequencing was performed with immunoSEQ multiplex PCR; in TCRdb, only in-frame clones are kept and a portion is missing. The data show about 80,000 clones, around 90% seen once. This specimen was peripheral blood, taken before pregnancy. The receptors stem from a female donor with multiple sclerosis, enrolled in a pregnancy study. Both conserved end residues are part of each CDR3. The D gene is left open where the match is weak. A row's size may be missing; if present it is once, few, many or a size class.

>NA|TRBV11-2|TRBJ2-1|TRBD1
TGTGCCAGCAGCTTAAAGGGACAGGTGAACAATGAGCAGTTCTTC
CASSLKGQVNNEQFF
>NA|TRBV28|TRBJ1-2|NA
TGTGCCAGCGAGTGGAGGCGGTACTATGGCTACACCTTC
CASEWRRYYGYTF
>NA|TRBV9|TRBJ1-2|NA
TGTGCCAGCAGCGTAGGACAGGCCGCTGATGGCTACACCTTC
CASSVGQAADGYTF
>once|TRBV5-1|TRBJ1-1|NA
TGCGCCAGCAGCTTGGACAGGGTCGACACTGAAGCTTTCTTT
CASSLDRVDTEAFF
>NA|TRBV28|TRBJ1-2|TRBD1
TGTGCCAGCAGTCGTACAGGGGTCTATGGCTACACCTTC
CASSRTGVYGYTF
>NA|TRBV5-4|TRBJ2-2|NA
TGTGCCAGCAGCTTGGAACTCACGAACACCGGGGAGCTGTTTTTT
CASSLELTNTGELFF
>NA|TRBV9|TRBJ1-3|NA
TGTGCCAGCAGCACCCGGTTGGGGCAGGGGAGAGGAAACACCATATATTTT
CASSTRLGQGRGNTIYF
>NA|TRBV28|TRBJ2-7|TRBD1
TGTGCCAGCAGCCTGGTTGGGACAGGGGGACACTACGAGCAGTACTTC
CASSLVGTGGHYEQYF
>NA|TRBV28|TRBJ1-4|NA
TGTGCCAGCAGTTTAGTCCTGGGGGGGACTAATGAAAAACTGTTTTTT
CASSLVLGGTNEKLFF
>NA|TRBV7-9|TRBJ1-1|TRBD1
TGTGCCAGCAGCCCGGGGACAGCCAACACTGAAGCTTTCTTT
CASSPGTANTEAFF
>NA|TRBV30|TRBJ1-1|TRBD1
TGTGCCCTGGGGCAGGGGGACACTGAAGCTTTCTTT
CALGQGDTEAFF
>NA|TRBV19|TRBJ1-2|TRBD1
TGTGCCAGTAGTATCCAGGGGGCTTACGGCTACACCTTC
CASSIQGAYGYTF
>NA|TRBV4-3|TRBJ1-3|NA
TGCGCCAGCAGCCAGACAGGTTCCTTCTCTGGAAACACCATATATTTT
CASSQTGSFSGNTIYF
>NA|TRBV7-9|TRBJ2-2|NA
TGTGCCAGCAGCCCCCCGGGACACGAATACACCGGGGAGCTGTTTTTT
CASSPPGHEYTGELFF
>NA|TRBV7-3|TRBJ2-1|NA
TGTGCCAGCAGCTTCTTAAGGCATACTAACAATGAGCAGTTCTTC
CASSFLRHTNNEQFF
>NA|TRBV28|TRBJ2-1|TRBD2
TGTGCCAGCGTGACTCTGGGACTAGCGGACAATGAGCAGTTCTTC
CASVTLGLADNEQFF
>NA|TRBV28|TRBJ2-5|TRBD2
TGTGCCAGCAGTTTAGCGGGAGGAGGGCGTAAAGAGACCCAGTACTTC
CASSLAGGGRKETQYF
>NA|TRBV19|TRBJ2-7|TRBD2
TGTGCCACCAGAAATAGCGGGAGGAACGACGAGCAGTACTTC
CATRNSGRNDEQYF
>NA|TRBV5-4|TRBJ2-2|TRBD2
TGTGCCAGCAGCCCTGGTTTAGCGGGGAACACCGGGGAGCTGTTTTTT
CASSPGLAGNTGELFF
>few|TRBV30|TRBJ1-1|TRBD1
TGTGCCTGGAGTACCGGACAGGGGGGCACTGAAGCTTTCTTT
CAWSTGQGGTEAFF
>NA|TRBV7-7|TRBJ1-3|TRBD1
TGTGCTAGCAGCGCGGGGACAGGGGCTGGAAACACCATATATTTT
CASSAGTGAGNTIYF
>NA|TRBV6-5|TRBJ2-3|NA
TGTGCCAGCAGAAACCGGGGGGCCCTAGATACGCAGTATTTT
CASRNRGALDTQYF
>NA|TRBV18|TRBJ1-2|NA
TGTGCCAGCTCACCCCCGACTGGTCATTCAGACAGAGCTCACTATGGCTACACCTTC
CASSPPTGHSDRAHYGYTF
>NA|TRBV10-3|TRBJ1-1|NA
TGTGCCATCAGTGAGTCGGGCAGCAGGGGTTGGGCTTTCTTT
CAISESGSRGWAFF
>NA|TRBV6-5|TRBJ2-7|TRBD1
TGTGCCAGCAGGCAGACAGGGGACGAGCAGTACTTC
CASRQTGDEQYF
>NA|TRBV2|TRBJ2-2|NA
TGTGCCAGCAGTGCCCAGAAGAACACCGGGGAGCTGTTTTTT
CASSAQKNTGELFF
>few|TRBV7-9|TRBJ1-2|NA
TGTGCCAGCAGCTCGATGGACAGCTTAAATGGCTACACCTTC
CASSSMDSLNGYTF
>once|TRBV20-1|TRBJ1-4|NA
TGCAGTGCCAGATCAGGGGAAAAACTGTTTTTT
CSARSGEKLFF
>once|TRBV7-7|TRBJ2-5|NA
TGTGCTAGCAGCTTAGCGGTGGGGCGAAACCAAGAGACCCAGTACTTC
CASSLAVGRNQETQYF
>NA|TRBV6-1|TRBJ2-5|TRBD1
TGTGCCAGCAGTGGAACGACAGGGAACCAAGAGACCCAGTACTTC
CASSGTTGNQETQYF
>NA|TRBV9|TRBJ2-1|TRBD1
TGTGCCAGCAGCGTGGGTTTAGACAGGGGTCTAGACAATGAGCAGTTCTTC
CASSVGLDRGLDNEQFF
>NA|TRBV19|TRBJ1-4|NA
TGTGCCAGTATCCGACAGTCTAATGAAAAACTGTTTTTT
CASIRQSNEKLFF
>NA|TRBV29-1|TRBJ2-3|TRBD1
TGCAGCAACCGGGACAGGGGCACAGATACGCAGTATTTT
CSNRDRGTDTQYF
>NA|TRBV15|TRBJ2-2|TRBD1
TGTGCCACCAGCAGAGGAGGGTGGACAGGAGTTTTGCCAGGGGAGCTGTTTTTT
CATSRGGWTGVLPGELFF
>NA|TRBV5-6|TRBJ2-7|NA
TGTGCCAGCAGCATACAGGGGGTGGGCGGGAGAGGGGAGCAGTACTTC
CASSIQGVGGRGEQYF
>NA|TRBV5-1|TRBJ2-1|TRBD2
TGCGCCAGCAGGGGGGGGTCCAATGAGCAGTTCTTC
CASRGGSNEQFF
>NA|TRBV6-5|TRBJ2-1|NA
TGTGCCAGCAGTTACGGAGGGCCATCGGATGAGCAGTTCTTC
CASSYGGPSDEQFF
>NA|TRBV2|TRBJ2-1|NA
TGTGCCAGCAGTGAAGCTTCCCCGAATGAGCAGTTCTTC
CASSEASPNEQFF
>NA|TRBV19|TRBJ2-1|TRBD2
TGTGCCAGTAGTATTGGGGGAGGGACGGGGAATGAGCAGTTCTTC
CASSIGGGTGNEQFF
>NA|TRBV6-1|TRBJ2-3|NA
TGTGCCAGCAGTAGAGTAGATGGAGATACGCAGTATTTT
CASSRVDGDTQYF
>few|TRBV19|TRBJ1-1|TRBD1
TGTGCCAGTAGTAAAATAAGGGCAGGGGGCCACACTGAAGCTTTCTTT
CASSKIRAGGHTEAFF
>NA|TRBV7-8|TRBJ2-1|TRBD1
TGTGCCAGCATACAGGGGGCTGAGACTAGTCCCAATGAGCAGTTCTTC
CASIQGAETSPNEQFF
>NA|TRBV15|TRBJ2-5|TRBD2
TGTGCCACCAGCAGAGATGGACTAGCGGGAGGGCCGAGTAGGCAAGAGACCCAGTACTTC
CATSRDGLAGGPSRQETQYF
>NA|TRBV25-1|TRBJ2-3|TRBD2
TGTGCCAGCAGTGAATTAGCGGGGCTCACAGATACGCAGTATTTT
CASSELAGLTDTQYF
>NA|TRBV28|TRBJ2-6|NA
TGTGCCAGCAGAAGACAGTTTGCCGGGGCCAACGTCCTGACTTTC
CASRRQFAGANVLTF
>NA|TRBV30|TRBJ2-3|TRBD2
TGTGCCTGGGCGGGAGGACTAGCAGGCACAGATACGCAGTATTTT
CAWAGGLAGTDTQYF
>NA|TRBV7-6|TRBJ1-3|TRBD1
TGTGCCAGCAGCGAGGACAGGGGATCTGGAAACACCATATATTTT
CASSEDRGSGNTIYF
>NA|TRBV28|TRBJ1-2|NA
TGTGCCAGCAGTAAGGGGCCCTGGACATACGCCTCCTATGGCTACACCTTC
CASSKGPWTYASYGYTF
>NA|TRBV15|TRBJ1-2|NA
TGTGCCACCAGCAGGGGCCGGGGTTTTACTAGCTATGGCTACACCTTC
CATSRGRGFTSYGYTF
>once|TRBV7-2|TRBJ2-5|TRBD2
TGTGCCAGCAGCTCCCGGTTCTCTAGCGGTCCGTACCAAGAGACCCAGTACTTC
CASSSRFSSGPYQETQYF
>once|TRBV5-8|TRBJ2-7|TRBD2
TGTGCCAGCAGCTTGGATGCTAGCGGGAGGGCCTACGAGCAGTACTTC
CASSLDASGRAYEQYF
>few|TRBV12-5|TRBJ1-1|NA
TGTGCTAGTGGTTTGGTTCTCACCGGGACAAACACTGAAGCTTTCTTT
CASGLVLTGTNTEAFF
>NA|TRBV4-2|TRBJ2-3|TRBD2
TGTGCCAGCAGCCGGTCACCCCTATGGACTAGCAGGGGACCCACCGATACGCAGTATTTT
CASSRSPLWTSRGPTDTQYF